A single sample is the source of the 2 T cell receptor beta chains below, sequenced in a study of T cell responses to AZD1222 COVID-19 vaccine. Sequencing was performed with immunoSEQ multiplex PCR; in TCRdb, only in-frame clones are kept and a portion is missing. Among approximately 130,000 clones listed, around 83% were seen once. The sample consisted of peripheral blood, taken 28 days after the second AZD1222 dose. The receptor source for this set is an adult who received the AZD1222 COVID-19 vaccine.

This clone is a singleton in its sample. The genes are TRBV5-1 and TRBJ1-1; tentative D call: TRBD1 (5 bases). The CDR3 extends over 14 amino acids. From germline, CDR1 is SGHRS and CDR2 YFSETQ. Trimming cost V 2 bases and J 4 bases, with 12 bases left between them. CDR3 loop: CASSFPGRGTEAFF. CDR3 nucleotide sequence: TGCGCCAGCAGCTTTCCGGGGCGCGGCACTGAAGCTTTCTTT.

This clone came up once. The chain couples TRBV13 to TRBJ1-1; perhaps TRBD1 as D (5 bases). The V and J ends lost 3 bases and 12 bases respectively, with 11 bases between them. The CDR3 is 11 amino acids. Germline CDR1 is PRHDT and CDR2 is FYEKMQ (reference sequence). DNA for the CDR3: TGTGCCAGCAGCTTTTCTGGGGGGACTTTCTTT. The encoded protein is CASSFSGGTFF.